This TCR beta chain was identified in a study of T cell responses to AZD1222 COVID-19 vaccine. V was pared by 8 bases and J by 4 bases, with 6 bases between. This CDR3 contains 10 residues. Profiled with immunoSEQ multiplex PCR; TCRdb holds only in-frame clones, not every one. This table has around 120,000 clones, about 82% appearing once. The source is an adult who received the AZD1222 COVID-19 vaccine. The chain joins TRBV12-3 or TRBV12-4 to TRBJ2-7; D is unclear. Sequencing was performed on peripheral blood, taken 28 days after the second AZD1222 dose. The CDR3 coding sequence is TGTGCCAGCGGGATTTACGAGCAGTACTTC. Translating gives CASGIYEQYF.